A selection of T cell receptor beta chains follows, all from one sample in a study of blood T cell repertoires in COVID-19. TCRdb keeps only in-frame clones here, not all; method: immunoSEQ multiplex PCR. The sample carries 150,000 to 200,000 clones, nearly 85% recorded once. Sequences were obtained from peripheral blood. The receptors stem from a young woman with acute or convalescent COVID-19. Both conserved end residues are trimmed from each CDR3. The D gene is left open where the match is weak.

D,V,J,CDR3
-,TRBV12-3/TRBV12-4,TRBJ2-4,ASSEARNIQY
TRBD2,TRBV7-2,TRBJ2-7,ASSLGLLAGGAYEQY
-,TRBV27,TRBJ2-7,ASSGEQGSEQY
TRBD2,TRBV5-1,TRBJ2-3,ASRVAGYTDTQY
TRBD1,TRBV7-9,TRBJ1-3,ASSLGTRDSSGNTIY
-,TRBV6-4,TRBJ1-2,ASSLAAEAHGYT
-,TRBV27,TRBJ1-2,ASSFIQGGDYGYT
-,TRBV15,TRBJ2-7,ATSLGLSYEQY
-,TRBV6-2/TRBV6-3,TRBJ2-3,ASSLTRLGTDTQY
TRBD1,TRBV29-1,TRBJ1-2,SVVDRGRNYGYT
TRBD2,TRBV15,TRBJ2-1,ATSRDLREEGQF
TRBD2,TRBV7-9,TRBJ2-3,ASSLDAGGSGLGDTQY
-,TRBV12-3/TRBV12-4,TRBJ2-2,ASKLAGELF